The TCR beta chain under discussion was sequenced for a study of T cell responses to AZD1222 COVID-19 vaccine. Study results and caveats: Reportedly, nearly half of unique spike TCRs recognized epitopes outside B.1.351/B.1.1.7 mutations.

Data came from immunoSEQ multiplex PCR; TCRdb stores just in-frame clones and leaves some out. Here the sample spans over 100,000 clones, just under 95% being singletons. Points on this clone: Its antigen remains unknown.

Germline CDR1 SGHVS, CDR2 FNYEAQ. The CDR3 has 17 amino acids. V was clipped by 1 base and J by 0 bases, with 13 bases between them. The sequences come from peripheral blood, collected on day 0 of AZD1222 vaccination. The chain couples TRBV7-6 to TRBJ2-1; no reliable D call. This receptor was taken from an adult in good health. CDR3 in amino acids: CASSLDGRAGSYNEQFF. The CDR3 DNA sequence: TGTGCCAGCAGCTTAGATGGCCGCGCTGGCTCCTACAATGAGCAGTTCTTC.